Reported below is one T cell receptor beta chain. Antigen specificity is unknown. The V segment lost 7 bases and the J segment 4 bases; nucleotides outside the gene matches: 4. Germline values: CDR1 SNHLY, CDR2 FYNNEI. This CDR3 has 12 amino acids. The sample belongs to a study of CD8 T cells in ankylosing spondylitis. Using its own MiXCR run on the 5' RACE reads, TCRdb lists one record per CDR3 protein. The sample lists over 700,000 distinct CDR3 sequences, 15% to 20% seen once, with about a fifth in the top ten. Findings and limits, study-wide: Ankylosing spondylitis blood appeared to carry a characteristic TCR beta motif of roughly 8 highly homologous variants.

Sequenced sample: blood, either unsorted or a sorted T cell fraction (not recorded which). The chain combines TRBV2 with TRBJ2-7, with 7 bases fitting TRBD2. The clonotype was recovered from a male donor with ankylosing spondylitis. As DNA, the CDR3 is TGTGCCAGCACGCCTAGCGGATACGAGCAGTACTTC. It specifies CASTPSGYEQYF.